This entry lists 30 T cell receptor beta chains sequenced from one sample in a study of blood T cell repertoires in COVID-19. Repertoires were generated with immunoSEQ multiplex PCR, while TCRdb's copy carries only in-frame clones and drops some. Counted here are over 300,000 clones, around 90% occurring once; the ten biggest clones make up 6.5%. The source material was peripheral blood. Every receptor here comes from a man aged 18 to 29 with active or convalescent COVID-19.

The chain recombines TRBV28 with TRBJ2-1; 8 nucleotides match TRBD2. The CDR3 has 17 amino acids. The J segment lost 4 bases and the V segment lost 6 bases, leaving 14 bases of the junction unmatched. Per the germline V gene, CDR1 is MDHEN and CDR2 is SYDVKM. The CDR3 nucleotides are TGTGCCAGCAGACCAAGGACCGGGACTAGACCTTACAATGAGCAGTTCTTC. Protein sequence: CASRPRTGTRPYNEQFF.

The chain couples TRBV6-2 or TRBV6-3 to TRBJ2-3; the D gene is possibly TRBD2 (5 bases). CDR1 MNHEY and CDR2 SVGEGT come from the germline V gene. The CDR3 is made up of 13 amino acids. Trimming took 2 bases from V and 5 from J, leaving 8 bases between them. The CDR3 DNA sequence: TGTGCCAGCAGTTACGCGGGTTTAGATACGCAGTATTTT. Translation gives CASSYAGLDTQYF.

V gene TRBV9 combines with J gene TRBJ2-7, with 9 bases lining up with TRBD1. The CDR3 has 14 residues. The germline CDR1 and CDR2 sequences are SGDLS and YYNGEE. After removal of 4 bases from V and 6 bases from J, the junction contained 8 bases not matched to a gene. CDR3: CASSLGTGLVEQYF. The DNA for the CDR3 is TGTGCCAGCAGCCTCGGGACAGGGCTAGTCGAGCAGTACTTC.

This clone was observed a few times. The junction differs from germline at one of its ends, possibly a read error. The chain combines TRBV18 with TRBJ2-6; weak D call: TRBD1 (5 bases). This CDR3 is 15 amino acids long. The V gene's germline CDR1 is KGHSH and CDR2 LQKENI. The CDR3 DNA is TGTGCCAGCTCACCAGAGAGTGCTGGGGCCAACGTGCTGACTTTC. This sequence encodes CASSPESAGANVLTF. Looking up the rest from reference TRBV18 and TRBJ2-6 gives the full variable domain: NAGVMQNPRHLVRRRGQEARLRCSPMKGHSHVYWYRQLPEEGLKFMVYLQKENIIDESGMPKERFSAEFPKEGPSILRIQQVVRGDSAAYFCASSPESAGANVLTFGAGSRLTVL.

This chain connects TRBV24-1 to TRBJ1-5, with D possibly being TRBD1 (5 bases). The CDR3 consists of 13 residues. Trimming pared 10 bases from V and 2 bases from J, leaving 11 bases between. Germline CDR1 KGHDR, CDR2 SFDVKD. CDR3 protein: CATQAVGNQPQHF. The CDR3 DNA sequence: TGTGCCACACAGGCGGTTGGCAATCAGCCCCAGCATTTT.

This clone was observed a handful of times. The CDR3 coding sequence is TGTGCCAGCAGCGTAGGGCAGGGGGCTTTCTCTGGAAACACCATATATTTT. It specifies CASSVGQGAFSGNTIYF. The chain carries TRBV9 and TRBJ1-3, with TRBD1 matching over 8 bases. V was clipped by 0 bases and J by 0 bases; unmatched bases: 5. Germline V gene data show CDR1 as SGDLS and CDR2 as YYNGEE. The CDR3 extends over 17 amino acids.

The gene calls are TRBV7-7 and TRBJ2-5, with 10 bases matching TRBD2. The CDR3 sequence is 15 residues long. The germline gives CDR1 SSHAT, CDR2 FNYEAQ (reference sequence). V shed 5 bases, J shed 2 bases, and the junction held 5 bases outside the gene matches. CDR3 nucleotides: TGTGCCAGCAGCATCCAAGCGGGGGGGCAAGAGACCCAGTACTTC. It codes for CASSIQAGGQETQYF.

This chain joins TRBV19 and TRBJ1-1; D is uncertain. Germline lookup yields CDR1 LNHDA and CDR2 SQIVND (reference sequence). Trimming shortened V by 5 bases and J by 0 bases, and 10 bases separated the two germline ends. There are 14 residues in the CDR3. The CDR3 region has the DNA TGTGCCAGTAGTCTGAGAGAGTTGAACACTGAAGCTTTCTTT. It encodes CASSLRELNTEAFF.

The gene calls are TRBV7-9 and TRBJ2-7; D remains ambiguous. The CDR3 loop spans 14 amino acids. V was trimmed by 5 bases and J by 5 bases, leaving 16 bases between them. CDR1 and CDR2 (germline): SEHNR, FQNEAQ (reference sequence). The CDR3 DNA sequence: TGTGCCAGCAGCCTGTCCGGGTCCACCCACGAGCAGTACTTC. Its protein is CASSLSGSTHEQYF.

This chain joins TRBV18 and TRBJ2-5; 10 nucleotides match TRBD2. V gave up 1 base and J gave up 4 bases; unmatched junction bases: 6. The germline CDR1 and CDR2 sequences are KGHSH and LQKENI. This CDR3 has 16 residues. CDR3 protein: CASSPLSGGASETQYF. In DNA form, the CDR3 reads TGTGCCAGCTCACCACTCAGCGGGGGGGCGTCAGAGACCCAGTACTTC.

The rearrangement joins TRBV7-2 to TRBJ2-7; 9 nucleotides line up with TRBD2. Germline CDR1 and CDR2: SGHTA and FQGNSA. The CDR3 consists of 18 residues. V lost 1 base to trimming and J lost 1 base; unmatched junction nucleotides: 11. The CDR3: CASSLVAQAGGSSYEQYF. CDR3 nucleotides: TGTGCCAGCAGCTTAGTTGCCCAAGCGGGGGGAAGTTCCTACGAGCAGTACTTC.

This chain uses TRBV19 with TRBJ2-1, with D possibly being TRBD2 (7 bases). Germline-derived CDR1 and CDR2 are LNHDA and SQIVND (reference sequence). The CDR3 length is 14 residues. Trimming cost V 5 bases and J 8 bases, with 16 bases left between them. The DNA of the CDR3 is TGTGCCAGTAGTGGGGGGAGGGGGGTGGATGAGCAGTTCTTC. Its translation: CASSGGRGVDEQFF.

The chain has TRBV24-1 and TRBJ2-3, with 9 bases aligning to TRBD2. Germline assignment: CDR1 KGHDR and CDR2 SFDVKD. After removal of 3 bases from V and 3 bases from J, the junction contained 12 bases not matched to a gene. The CDR3 extends over 18 amino acids. In DNA form, the CDR3 reads TGTGCCACCAGTGATATTCGGGGTAGCGGGAGAGATACAGATACGCAGTATTTT. Translation: CATSDIRGSGRDTDTQYF.

Remarks on this clone: At one end the junction does not follow the germline gene, possibly because of a read error. The J gene is TRBJ2-6, the V gene TRBV3-1 (or the pseudogene TRBV3-2), with TRBD1 as a possible D gene (5 bases). This CDR3 is built from 16 residues. Per germline, CDR1 LGHDT and CDR2 YNNKEL (reference sequence). DNA of the CDR3: TGTGCCAGCAGCCAAGGGTTTAACTCTGGGGCCAACGTGCTGACTTTC. It specifies CASSQGFNSGANVLTF.

This clone came up once. The V call is TRBV11-2, the J call TRBJ2-7; TRBD1 matches 7 bases. This CDR3 contains 15 residues. CDR1 and CDR2 from the germline V gene are SGHAT and FQNNGV. The ends lost 0 bases at V and 3 bases at J; junction bases unmatched: 5. DNA for the CDR3: TGTGCCAGCAGCTTAGAGGTGACAGGGCTCTACGAGCAGTACTTC. Translation: CASSLEVTGLYEQYF.

The chain's CDR3 is CASSLTGGAETQYF. CDR3 DNA: TGCGCCAGCAGCTTGACGGGGGGCGCGGAGACCCAGTACTTC. This chain connects TRBV5-1 to TRBJ2-5, with D possibly TRBD2 on 7 matching bases. The CDR3 extends over 14 amino acids. Trimming removed 1 base at V and 5 bases at J, with 12 bases between. Looked up from germline, CDR1 is SGHRS and CDR2 is YFSETQ.

The J gene is TRBJ2-6, the V gene TRBV11-2; the D gene is possibly TRBD2 (7 bases). This CDR3 is 18 amino acids long. Trimming took off 0 bases at V and 4 bases at J, with 16 bases between the two ends. Germline CDR1 and CDR2: SGHAT and FQNNGV. The CDR3 DNA reads as TGTGCCAGCAGCTTAGACGTCTGGGGGGGCAGAGGGGCCAACGTCCTGACTTTC. It yields the protein CASSLDVWGGRGANVLTF. The full variable domain, completed using reference TRBV11-2 and TRBJ2-6, is EAGVAQSPRYKIIEKRQSVAFWCNPISGHATLYWYQQILGQGPKLLIQFQNNGVVDDSQLPKDRFSAERLKGVDSTLKIQPAKLEDSAVYLCASSLDVWGGRGANVLTFGAGSRLTVL.

The chain recombines TRBV24-1 with TRBJ1-5; no firm D call. V gave up 4 bases and J gave up 9 bases, with 12 bases separating them. Germline assignment: CDR1 KGHDR and CDR2 SFDVKD. This CDR3 has 13 amino acids. The CDR3 sequence: CATSEGGSRPQHF. CDR3 nucleotide sequence: TGTGCCACCAGTGAGGGAGGATCTCGGCCCCAGCATTTT.

CDR3 region: CASSQGRITEAFF. The CDR3 DNA sequence: TGTGCCAGCAGCCAAGGGCGGATCACTGAAGCTTTCTTT. V gene TRBV3-1 (or the pseudogene TRBV3-2) combines with J gene TRBJ1-1; D not certain. CDR1 is LGHDT, CDR2 YNNKEL, per germline (reference sequence). This CDR3 contains 13 residues. V gave up 1 base and J gave up 4 bases, with 7 bases separating them.

The rearrangement uses TRBV18 and TRBJ2-5; 7 bases agree with TRBD2. Germline V gene lookup returns CDR1 KGHSH and CDR2 LQKENI. This CDR3 is 14 amino acids long. The trim removed 4 bases at V and 5 bases at J, leaving 7 bases unmatched. The DNA for the CDR3 is TGTGCCAGCTCACGAATTCTCGGGGGGGAGACCCAGTACTTC. It encodes CASSRILGGETQYF.

In its sample, this clone was seen once. This rearrangement joins TRBV6-1 to TRBJ1-5; D gene ambiguous. V was shortened by 6 bases and J by 7 bases, with 7 bases between the two germline ends. Germline lookup yields CDR1 MNHNS and CDR2 SASEGT. The CDR3 totals 11 residues. CDR3 in amino acids: CASRREQPQHF. The CDR3 DNA is TGTGCCAGCAGACGCGAGCAGCCCCAGCATTTT.

The CDR3 spells CASSSSGGIGDTQYF. The CDR3 DNA follows: TGTGCCAGTAGTTCTAGCGGGGGGATAGGAGATACGCAGTATTTT. The chain links TRBV19 to TRBJ2-3, with 11 bases lining up with TRBD2. This CDR3 region has 15 residues. With 5 bases clipped from V and 5 bases from J, the junction kept 6 bases outside the gene matches. Germline-derived CDR1 and CDR2 are LNHDA and SQIVND (reference sequence).

The chain employs TRBV27 and TRBJ1-1; 8 nucleotides agree with TRBD1. The CDR3 consists of 13 residues. V shed 6 bases and J 5 bases; nucleotides not matched to a gene: 5. Germline values: CDR1 MNHEY, CDR2 SMNVEV (reference sequence). This CDR3 is CASSRTGRTEAFF. The CDR3 DNA follows: TGTGCCAGCAGCCGGACAGGGAGGACTGAAGCTTTCTTT.

This chain connects TRBV4-3 to TRBJ1-5; no clear D. The ends were cut back, 0 bases at V and 7 bases at J, with 13 bases in the middle. Germline CDR1 reads LGHNA; CDR2 reads YSLEER. The CDR3 runs 15 residues. The CDR3 loop is CASSQDPWPPQPQHF. CDR3 coding DNA: TGCGCCAGCAGCCAAGACCCCTGGCCACCACAGCCCCAGCATTTT.

The rearrangement uses TRBV28 and TRBJ2-7, with 8 positions matching TRBD2. V lost 6 bases and J lost 7; bases outside the gene matches: 11. CDR3 length equals 14 residues. CDR1 MDHEN and CDR2 SYDVKM come from the germline V gene. CDR3 coding DNA: TGTGCCAGCAGCCCACCGGGAGGGGTGAGGGAGCAGTACTTC. Protein product: CASSPPGGVREQYF.

The chain has TRBV6-1 and TRBJ1-4; D gene uncertain. V was shortened by 7 bases and J by 8 bases, with 11 bases between the two germline ends. Germline values: CDR1 MNHNS, CDR2 SASEGT. This CDR3 comprises 12 residues. The CDR3 bases are TGTGCCAGCAAAGGGAGTCAAGAAAAACTGTTTTTT. Translated: CASKGSQEKLFF.

This chain links TRBV4-1 with TRBJ2-5; D is uncertain. The CDR3 sequence is 13 residues long. Trimming left V 4 bases short and J 5 bases short, with 11 bases between. Looked up from germline, CDR1 is MGHRA and CDR2 is YSYEKL. CDR3 DNA: TGCGCCAGCAGCCCAAAATTCCGGGAGACCCAGTACTTC. Amino acid sequence: CASSPKFRETQYF.

In its sample, this clone was seen once. The J gene is TRBJ1-1, the V gene TRBV28; tentatively, D is TRBD1 (6 bases). The CDR3 loop spans 16 amino acids. V was clipped by 5 bases and J by 5 bases, with 21 bases between them. The germline CDR1 and CDR2 sequences are MDHEN and SYDVKM. The CDR3 sequence is CASSITGTRGGTEAFF. The CDR3 coding sequence is TGTGCCAGCAGTATCACCGGGACAAGGGGAGGGACTGAAGCTTTCTTT.

This clone was found a few times. V gene TRBV18 combines with J gene TRBJ1-4; possibly TRBD1 for D (6 bases). From germline, CDR1 is KGHSH and CDR2 LQKENI. The CDR3 covers 14 residues. The V end was cut by 2 bases, the J end by 7 bases, with 11 bases between. The CDR3 here is CASSPTGLSEKLFF. The CDR3 region has the DNA TGTGCCAGCTCACCAACAGGGCTAAGTGAAAAACTGTTTTTT. The full variable domain, in which reference TRBV18 and TRBJ1-4 provide the parts outside the CDR3, is NAGVMQNPRHLVRRRGQEARLRCSPMKGHSHVYWYRQLPEEGLKFMVYLQKENIIDESGMPKERFSAEFPKEGPSILRIQQVVRGDSAAYFCASSPTGLSEKLFFGSGTQLSVL.

The chain employs TRBV15 and TRBJ2-2; 7 positions match TRBD1. The V segment lost 0 bases and the J segment 5 bases; nucleotides outside the gene matches: 9. CDR1 is LNHNV and CDR2 is YYDKDF in the germline V gene (reference sequence). The CDR3 runs 17 residues. In nucleotides, the CDR3 is TGTGCCACCAGCAGAGATCTGGACAGGTTAATTACCGGGGAGCTGTTTTTT. It encodes CATSRDLDRLITGELFF.